Following are 15 T cell receptor beta chains from one sample sequenced in a study of CD8 T cells in Susac syndrome. Random hexamers served to reverse transcribe about 0.5 to 1 ug RNA. TCRdb called the immunoSEQ multiplex PCR reads again in MiXCR, with one record for every CDR3 protein. This sample has approximately 190,000 distinct CDR3 sequences, with more than 90% found just once. Sequenced input: CD4+ T cells from PBMCs. All receptors come from a human donor with multiple sclerosis.

The rearrangement joins TRBV4-1 to TRBJ2-7; D gene unclear. The CDR3 is 14 residues long. Trimming took off 0 bases at V and 3 bases at J, with 9 bases between the two ends. Per the germline V gene, CDR1 is MGHRA and CDR2 is YSYEKL. This CDR3 is CASSQDESRYEQYF. The CDR3 coding sequence is TGCGCCAGCAGCCAAGATGAGTCGCGCTACGAGCAGTACTTC.

This chain uses TRBV4-2 with TRBJ1-2; D ambiguous. Trimming stripped 3 bases from V and 8 bases from J, with 10 bases between. Germline V gene data show CDR1 as LGHNA and CDR2 as YNFKEQ. The CDR3 runs to 12 residues. The CDR3 loop reads CASSQLKGGYTF. The CDR3 nucleotides are TGTGCCAGCAGCCAGTTGAAGGGCGGCTACACCTTC.

This chain connects TRBV29-1 to TRBJ1-2; D might be TRBD1 (5 bases). V lost 4 bases, J lost 8 bases, and 11 bases lay in between. The CDR3 contains 11 residues. CDR1 SQVTM and CDR2 ANQGSEA come from the germline V gene. This CDR3 reads CSVVRAGGYTF. The CDR3 DNA sequence: TGCAGCGTTGTCAGGGCTGGCGGCTACACCTTC. The full variable domain, with the rest looked up from reference TRBV29-1 and TRBJ1-2, is SAVISQKPSRDICQRGTSLTIQCQVDSQVTMMFWYRQQPGQSLTLIATANQGSEATYESGFVIDKFPISRPNLTFSTLTVSNMSPEDSSIYLCSVVRAGGYTFGSGTRLTVV.

CDR3 DNA: TGTGCCAGCAGGATTTCAACAAGAGACACCTTC. Translated, it gives CASRISTRDTF. This chain links TRBV2 with TRBJ1-2, with D unresolved. V was cut by 6 bases and J by 12 bases, with 14 bases left in between. Germline CDR1 and CDR2: SNHLY and FYNNEI. CDR3 size: 11 residues.

This chain links TRBV19 with TRBJ1-2, with 8 bases lining up with TRBD1. The CDR3 is 17 residues long. Germline CDR1 LNHDA, CDR2 SQIVND (reference sequence). V dropped 0 bases and J dropped 2; count of bases not matched to a gene: 8. CDR3 sequence: CASSIDLAGGRNYGYTF. In DNA form, the CDR3 reads TGTGCCAGTAGTATAGATCTGGCAGGGGGCAGAAACTATGGCTACACCTTC.

V gene TRBV5-6 combines with J gene TRBJ1-3; the D gene is possibly TRBD1 (5 bases). This CDR3 comprises 12 residues. V was shortened by 2 bases and J by 8 bases, with 8 bases between the two germline ends. Per germline, CDR1 SGHDT and CDR2 YYEEEE. For the CDR3, the DNA is TGTGCCAGCAGCTTTGGGGGAGACACCATATATTTT. Translated, it gives CASSFGGDTIYF.

The chain employs TRBV29-1 and TRBJ1-4; D ambiguous. The ends were cut back, 7 bases at V and 8 bases at J, with 14 bases in the middle. The germline gives CDR1 SQVTM, CDR2 ANQGSEA. There are 12 residues in the CDR3. This chain's CDR3 is CSAGLRGEKLFF. CDR3 nucleotide sequence: TGCAGCGCGGGTCTGCGAGGGGAAAAACTGTTTTTT.

V gene TRBV27 combines with J gene TRBJ1-1; tentative D call: TRBD1 (5 bases). Germline-derived CDR1 and CDR2 are MNHEY and SMNVEV (reference sequence). The V gene lost 7 bases and the J gene lost 1 base, with 7 bases spanning the gap. The CDR3 runs to 12 residues. The CDR3 spells CASNGQNTEAFF. CDR3 nucleotides: TGTGCCAGCAATGGACAGAACACTGAAGCTTTCTTT.

The chain is built from TRBV2 and TRBJ2-3; D remains unclear. CDR1 and CDR2 (germline): SNHLY, FYNNEI. V lost 0 bases and J 4 bases, leaving 8 bases between the germline ends. CDR3 size: 14 residues. The CDR3 loop is CASSEALLPDTQYF. The CDR3 bases are TGTGCCAGCAGTGAAGCGCTTCTTCCAGATACGCAGTATTTT.

The J gene is TRBJ2-7, the V gene TRBV29-1, with D hard to call. V lost 5 bases and J 3 bases, leaving 5 bases between the germline ends. The CDR3 loop spans 10 amino acids. Per germline, CDR1 SQVTM and CDR2 ANQGSEA. As DNA, the CDR3 is TGCAGCGTTCGCGACTACGAGCAGTACTTC. As protein: CSVRDYEQYF.

The CDR3 DNA reads as TGTGCCAGCAGCATGTCCCAGGTTTTATTAACTAGTGGGCAGTTCTTC. Translated: CASSMSQVLLTSGQFF. The rearrangement joins TRBV5-6 to TRBJ2-1; possibly TRBD2 for D (5 bases). V was cut by 4 bases and J by 12 bases, with 26 bases left in between. The CDR3 totals 16 residues. Germline CDR1 SGHDT, CDR2 YYEEEE.

CDR3 amino acids: CASGIRTHPSYNEQFF. The CDR3 nucleotides are TGTGCTAGTGGTATTCGAACCCACCCCTCCTACAATGAGCAGTTCTTC. The rearrangement uses TRBV12-5 and TRBJ2-1; D is unclear. This CDR3 has 16 residues. The V end lost 5 bases, the J end lost 0 bases, and 14 bases lay between the germline ends. Germline-derived CDR1 and CDR2 are LGHNT and FRNRAP.

This clonotype was seen once. This chain links TRBV20-1 with TRBJ2-7, with 9 bases identical to TRBD2. The CDR3 is made up of 15 amino acids. V trimming: 3 bases; J trimming: 7 bases; junction bases outside the gene matches: 13. Germline V CDR1 and CDR2: DFQATT, SNEGSKA (reference sequence). The CDR3 loop is CSASPPIAGVVEQYF. The CDR3 DNA follows: TGCAGTGCTAGCCCTCCCATAGCGGGAGTGGTTGAGCAGTACTTC.

Note on this clonotype: A read error may account for a junction end that differs from germline. The rearrangement joins TRBV28 to TRBJ2-5; 9 bases match TRBD2. This CDR3 contains 12 residues. Germline V gene sequence: CDR1 MDHEN, CDR2 SYDVKM. This CDR3 is CASNEREVTLFF. The DNA for the CDR3 is TGTGCCAGCAACGAGCGGGAGGTGACCCTGTTCTTC.

V gene TRBV19 combines with J gene TRBJ1-1; D is possibly TRBD1 (5 bases). Deletions cut 7 bases from V and 0 bases from J, with 12 bases between. The CDR3 loop spans 14 amino acids. Germline V lookup: CDR1 LNHDA, CDR2 SQIVND (reference sequence). CDR3 amino acids: CASTPRGVNTEAFF. CDR3 coding DNA: TGTGCCAGTACCCCGCGAGGGGTGAACACTGAAGCTTTCTTT.